One and the same sample provided the 29 T cell receptor beta chains below, sequenced in a study of blood T cell repertoires in COVID-19. Assay: immunoSEQ multiplex PCR; the TCRdb copy retains only in-frame clones and omits some. The sample lists 300,000 to 400,000 clones, around 87% occurring once. The source material was PBMCs or T cells enriched from blood (not recorded which). Receptors originate from a man between 18 and 35 years old who had recovered from COVID-19.

The CDR3 reads CASSLPGTSYTGELFF. Written as DNA, the CDR3 is TGCGCCAGCAGCTTGCCCGGGACTAGTTACACCGGGGAGCTGTTTTTT. The V gene is TRBV5-1, the J gene TRBJ2-2; 8 bases match TRBD2. The CDR3 sequence is 16 residues long. The germline CDR1 and CDR2 sequences are SGHRS and YFSETQ. With V trimmed by 1 base and J by 3 bases, 5 bases remained unmatched.

This chain uses TRBV28 with TRBJ2-7, with 7 bases lining up with TRBD2. V gave up 7 bases and J gave up 0 bases; unmatched junction bases: 12. This CDR3 comprises 16 residues. Germline values: CDR1 MDHEN, CDR2 SYDVKM. DNA of the CDR3: TGTGCCAGCAAAACCCAGGGAGCGGGGACCTCCTACGAGCAGTACTTC. Protein: CASKTQGAGTSYEQYF.

The V call is TRBV2, the J call TRBJ1-1; D possibly corresponds to TRBD1 (6 bases). V gave up 1 base and J gave up 0 bases, with 18 bases separating them. Per germline, CDR1 SNHLY and CDR2 FYNNEI. The CDR3 has 18 amino acids. The CDR3 protein is CASSEGRSAGVLNTEAFF. CDR3 coding DNA: TGTGCCAGCAGTGAAGGAAGGTCCGCAGGGGTCCTGAACACTGAAGCTTTCTTT. Variable domain in full (rest from reference TRBV2 and TRBJ1-1): EPEVTQTPSHQVTQMGQEVILRCVPISNHLYFYWYRQILGQKVEFLVSFYNNEISEKSEIFDDQFSVERPDGSNFTLKIRSTKLEDSAMYFCASSEGRSAGVLNTEAFFGQGTRLTVV.

The chain carries TRBV19 and TRBJ2-5, with D maybe TRBD2 (5 bases). V was clipped by 3 bases and J by 4 bases, with 15 bases between them. Germline-derived CDR1 and CDR2 are LNHDA and SQIVND (reference sequence). The CDR3 spans 15 residues. CDR3 bases: TGTGCCAGTAGTATCATGTTAAGTAGCGTAGAGACCCAGTACTTC. Its translation: CASSIMLSSVETQYF.

As concerns this clone: Other DNA variants within this sample encode the same CDR3. V and J are TRBV7-9 and TRBJ1-1; no firm D call. Trimming took off 5 bases at V and 0 bases at J, with 4 bases between the two ends. Germline CDR1 is SEHNR and CDR2 is FQNEAQ (reference sequence). The CDR3 contains 12 residues. CDR3 in amino acids: CASSLLNTEAFF. The CDR3 DNA is TGTGCCAGCAGCCTACTGAACACTGAAGCTTTCTTT.

This sequence joins TRBV4-1 and TRBJ2-7; TRBD2 matches at 12 bases. Germline V gene lookup returns CDR1 MGHRA and CDR2 YSYEKL. The V gene end was trimmed by 2 bases and the J gene end by 0 bases; junction bases not matched to a gene: 8. This CDR3 spans 18 amino acids. The CDR3 sequence: CASSQILAGGPVSYEQYF. CDR3 sequence (DNA): TGCGCCAGCAGCCAAATACTAGCGGGGGGCCCCGTCTCCTACGAGCAGTACTTC.

The chain employs TRBV25-1 and TRBJ2-1, with TRBD2 as a possible D gene (5 bases). The CDR3 covers 15 residues. From germline, CDR1 is MGHDK and CDR2 SYGVNS. Trimming left V 2 bases short and J 7 bases short, with 15 bases between. The CDR3 DNA sequence: TGTGCCAGCAGTGAAGCCGGGATAGCGAGTAATGAGCAGTTCTTC. Encoded protein: CASSEAGIASNEQFF. The full variable domain, with the rest looked up from reference TRBV25-1 and TRBJ2-1, is EADIYQTPRYLVIGTGKKITLECSQTMGHDKMYWYQQDPGMELHLIHYSYGVNSTEKGDLSSESTVSRIRTEHFPLTLESARPSHTSQYLCASSEAGIASNEQFFGPGTRLTVL.

V is TRBV7-2 and J is TRBJ2-1, with D possibly matching TRBD2 (6 bases). V dropped 8 bases and J dropped 3 bases, with 11 bases sitting between them. Germline V gene sequence: CDR1 SGHTA, CDR2 FQGNSA. This CDR3 region has 13 residues. CDR3 sequence reads: CASSASDYNEQFF. DNA of the CDR3: TGTGCCAGCTCGGCTAGCGACTACAATGAGCAGTTCTTC.

This chain uses TRBV5-5 with TRBJ1-2, with D unresolved. This CDR3 comprises 15 residues. With 2 bases removed from V and 0 bases from J, the gap between germline ends came to 11 bases. Germline assignment: CDR1 SGHKS and CDR2 YYEKEE (reference sequence). This chain's CDR3 is CASSLEAGANYGYTF. The CDR3 nucleotides read TGTGCCAGCAGCTTAGAGGCGGGAGCTAACTATGGCTACACCTTC.

J is TRBJ2-7 and V is TRBV12-3 or TRBV12-4, with D maybe TRBD1 (6 bases). This CDR3 contains 13 residues. V was pared by 6 bases and J by 3 bases, with 12 bases between. The CDR3 here is CASSRTENYEQYF. CDR3 DNA: TGTGCCAGCAGCAGGACAGAGAACTACGAGCAGTACTTC.

The chain employs TRBV13 and TRBJ1-1, with D possibly matching TRBD1 (5 bases). V dropped 5 bases and J dropped 3 bases, with 13 bases sitting between them. The CDR3 spans 14 residues. CDR1 is PRHDT and CDR2 is FYEKMQ in the germline V gene (reference sequence). As DNA, the CDR3 is TGTGCCAGCAGCGCTACTCAGGGATACACTGAAGCTTTCTTT. It is translated as CASSATQGYTEAFF.

This clone has at least ten counts. The chain links TRBV28 to TRBJ2-1; D unclear. Trimming removed 3 bases at V and 6 bases at J, with 3 bases between. CDR3 size: 11 residues. Germline V gene sequence: CDR1 MDHEN, CDR2 SYDVKM. CDR3 sequence reads: CASSLANEQFF. In DNA form, the CDR3 reads TGTGCCAGCAGTTTGGCCAATGAGCAGTTCTTC.

The chain employs TRBV9 and TRBJ1-1, with TRBD1 matching over 7 bases. V gave up 4 bases and J gave up 6 bases; unmatched junction bases: 12. Germline V gene data show CDR1 as SGDLS and CDR2 as YYNGEE. The CDR3 has 15 residues. The CDR3 loop is CASSPRQGSPSEAFF. The CDR3 DNA reads TGTGCCAGCAGCCCGAGACAGGGTTCGCCCTCTGAAGCTTTCTTT. Filled out from reference TRBV9 and TRBJ1-1, the complete variable domain reads DSGVTQTPKHLITATGQRVTLRCSPRSGDLSVYWYQQSLDQGLQFLIQYYNGEERAKGNILERFSAQQFPDLHSELNLSSLELGDSALYFCASSPRQGSPSEAFFGQGTRLTVV.

This chain connects TRBV6-5 to TRBJ2-3; 10 bases agree with TRBD2. This CDR3 region has 15 residues. Germline values: CDR1 MNHEY, CDR2 SVGAGI. V was clipped by 5 bases and J by 3 bases; unmatched bases: 5. The CDR3 here is CASSIAGGWTDTQYF. DNA of the CDR3: TGTGCCAGCAGTATAGCGGGGGGCTGGACAGATACGCAGTATTTT.

The rearrangement joins TRBV15 to TRBJ1-5; D possibly corresponds to TRBD1 (5 bases). This CDR3 has 14 amino acids. V lost 0 bases, J lost 11 bases, and 14 bases lay in between. The germline V gene encodes CDR1 LNHNV and CDR2 YYDKDF (reference sequence). Here the CDR3 DNA reads TGTGCCACCAGCAGAGATAGGGGTTTATACTCCCAGCATTTT. Translating it yields CATSRDRGLYSQHF. The full variable domain, completed using reference TRBV15 and TRBJ1-5, is DAMVIQNPRYQVTQFGKPVTLSCSQTLNHNVMYWYQQKSSQAPKLLFHYYDKDFNNEADTPDNFQSRRPNTSFCFLDIRSPGLGDTAMYLCATSRDRGLYSQHFGDGTRLSIL.

The rearrangement uses TRBV5-6 and TRBJ2-7; 7 positions agree with TRBD1. The CDR3 length is 14 residues. V dropped 2 bases and J dropped 3; count of bases not matched to a gene: 5. The germline V gene encodes CDR1 SGHDT and CDR2 YYEEEE. The CDR3 loop reads CASSLGNRGYEQYF. CDR3 DNA sequence: TGTGCCAGCAGCTTAGGTAACAGGGGCTACGAGCAGTACTTC.

The chain links TRBV5-1 to TRBJ2-4; 9 bases align to TRBD1. The junction had 4 bases not matched to a gene; V was cut back by 4 bases and J by 8 bases. This CDR3 spans 13 amino acids. The germline V gene encodes CDR1 SGHRS and CDR2 YFSETQ. CDR3 residues: CASSPGQGDIQYF. The CDR3 DNA reads as TGCGCCAGCAGCCCGGGACAGGGTGACATTCAGTACTTC.

The rearrangement links TRBV6-5 to TRBJ1-2, with D unclear. This CDR3 has 14 residues. Germline CDR1 is MNHEY and CDR2 is SVGAGI. The V end was cut by 2 bases, the J end by 8 bases, with 15 bases between. In DNA form, the CDR3 reads TGTGCCAGCAGTTACGCAAGCCCCGGAGGAGGCTACACCTTC. It specifies CASSYASPGGGYTF.

J is TRBJ2-2 and V is TRBV18, with 8 bases lining up with TRBD1. The CDR3 contains 16 residues. Germline assignment: CDR1 KGHSH and CDR2 LQKENI. V trimming: 2 bases; J trimming: 4 bases; junction bases outside the gene matches: 6. In DNA form, the CDR3 reads TGTGCCAGCTCACCATCAGGGGGCGCGAGCACCGGGGAGCTGTTTTTT. Protein sequence: CASSPSGGASTGELFF.

This sequence joins TRBV5-8 and TRBJ1-5, with 10 bases lining up with TRBD1. The CDR3 covers 16 residues. V lost 4 bases, J lost 3 bases, and 7 bases stayed unmatched. Germline CDR1 and CDR2: SGHTS and YDEGEE. CDR3: CASSPWTGGYNQPQHF. The CDR3, as DNA: TGTGCCAGCAGCCCATGGACAGGGGGTTACAATCAGCCCCAGCATTTT.

The chain has TRBV15 and TRBJ2-1; D perhaps matches TRBD1 (7 bases). CDR3 length equals 13 residues. Germline V gene lookup returns CDR1 LNHNV and CDR2 YYDKDF (reference sequence). Trimming left V 5 bases short and J 8 bases short, with 13 bases between. The CDR3, as DNA: TGTGCCACCAGCTCGCTCAGGGGGGATGAGCAGTTCTTC. Translated, it gives CATSSLRGDEQFF.

The chain recombines TRBV7-2 with TRBJ1-3, with D perhaps TRBD1 (6 bases). With 3 bases removed from V and 0 bases from J, the gap between germline ends came to 12 bases. This CDR3 has 16 residues. Germline lookup yields CDR1 SGHTA and CDR2 FQGNSA. This CDR3 is CASSFRTVGSGNTIYF. CDR3 nucleotides: TGTGCCAGCAGCTTCCGGACAGTTGGCTCTGGAAACACCATATATTTT. Using reference TRBV7-2 and TRBJ1-3 for the parts outside the CDR3, the full variable domain is GAGVSQSPSNKVTEKGKDVELRCDPISGHTALYWYRQSLGQGLEFLIYFQGNSAPDKSGLPSDRFSAERTGGSVSTLTIQRTQQEDSAVYLCASSFRTVGSGNTIYFGEGSWLTVV.

The V gene is TRBV6-5, the J gene TRBJ2-1, with a tentative D call TRBD1 (5 bases). This CDR3 is built from 13 residues. The V and J ends lost 5 bases and 9 bases respectively, with 14 bases between them. CDR1 is MNHEY and CDR2 is SVGAGI in the germline V gene. CDR3 region: CASSTAGITEQFF. The CDR3 DNA sequence: TGTGCCAGCAGTACAGCAGGGATTACTGAGCAGTTCTTC.

The chain couples TRBV4-2 to TRBJ1-2; D is ambiguous. The V gene's germline CDR1 is LGHNA and CDR2 YNFKEQ. The V end lost 0 bases, the J end lost 0 bases, and 11 bases lay between the germline ends. CDR3 length equals 16 residues. The CDR3: CASSQETRKSNYGYTF. CDR3 DNA: TGTGCCAGCAGCCAAGAAACTAGAAAATCTAACTATGGCTACACCTTC.

The V gene is TRBV6-5, the J gene TRBJ2-4, with a weak D call TRBD1 (6 bases). Looked up from germline, CDR1 is MNHEY and CDR2 is SVGAGI. V gave up 4 bases and J gave up 8 bases, with 18 bases separating them. The CDR3 has 15 residues. The CDR3 DNA follows: TGTGCCAGCAGTTGGACAGTTCCGACCAAGGACATTCAGTACTTC. Protein product: CASSWTVPTKDIQYF.

The chain is built from TRBV7-6 and TRBJ2-1, with D perhaps matching TRBD2 (5 bases). The CDR3 sequence is 15 residues long. The germline V gene has CDR1 SGHVS and CDR2 FNYEAQ. V was cut by 6 bases and J by 5 bases, with 17 bases left in between. The CDR3 DNA follows: TGTGCCAGCAGAATCTTAGCGTCCCAAAACAATGAGCAGTTCTTC. Translated: CASRILASQNNEQFF.

The chain joins TRBV5-4 to TRBJ2-1; no reliable D call. V was clipped by 0 bases and J by 4 bases, with 8 bases between them. The CDR3 contains 14 residues. CDR1 and CDR2 (germline): SGHNT, YYREEE (reference sequence). CDR3 nucleotide sequence: TGTGCCAGCAGCTTGGTCGCAGATTACAATGAGCAGTTCTTC. Translated: CASSLVADYNEQFF.

This chain links TRBV28 with TRBJ1-3, with 10 bases fitting TRBD1. V lost 3 bases, J lost 4 bases, and 9 bases stayed unmatched. The germline CDR1 and CDR2 sequences are MDHEN and SYDVKM. This CDR3 is built from 17 residues. DNA of the CDR3: TGTGCCAGCAGTTTCCCGGGACAGGGGACAGGCGGAAACACCATATATTTT. Translated, it gives CASSFPGQGTGGNTIYF.

CDR3 nucleotides: TGTGCCAGCAGCCAATCGATAGCCAGCTCCTACGAGCAGTACTTC. This gives the protein CASSQSIASSYEQYF. This chain connects TRBV16 to TRBJ2-7; D remains ambiguous. This CDR3 comprises 15 residues. Trimming cost V 0 bases and J 0 bases, with 9 bases left between them. CDR1 and CDR2 from the germline V gene are KGHSY and FQNENV.